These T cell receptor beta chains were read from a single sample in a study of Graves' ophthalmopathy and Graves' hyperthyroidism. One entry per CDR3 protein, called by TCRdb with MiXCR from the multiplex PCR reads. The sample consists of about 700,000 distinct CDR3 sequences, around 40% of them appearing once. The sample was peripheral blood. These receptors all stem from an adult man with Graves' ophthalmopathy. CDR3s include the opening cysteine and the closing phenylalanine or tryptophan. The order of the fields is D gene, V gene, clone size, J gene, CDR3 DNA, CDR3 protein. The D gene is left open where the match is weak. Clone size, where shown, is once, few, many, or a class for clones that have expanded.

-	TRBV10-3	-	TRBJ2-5	TGTGCCATCAGTGAAGGAGCGGAGCAGCCCCAGTACTTC	CAISEGAEQPQYF
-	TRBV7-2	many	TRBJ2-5	TGTGCCAGCAGCTTTAGGGGGGGCGTGGGAGAGACCCAGTACTTC	CASSFRGGVGETQYF
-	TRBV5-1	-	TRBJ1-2	TGCGCCAGCAGCTTGGTCGGGGGCGTCTACACCTTC	CASSLVGGVYTF
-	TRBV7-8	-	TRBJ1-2	TGTGCCAGCAGTACGCCTGAAGGGGCTAACTATGGCTACACCTTC	CASSTPEGANYGYTF
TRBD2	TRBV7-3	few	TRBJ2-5	TGTGCCAGCAGCTTGGGGTCCGCCGGGACTAGCGGGAGATCTTGGCAAGAGACCCAGTACTTC	CASSLGSAGTSGRSWQETQYF
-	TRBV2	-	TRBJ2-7	TGTGCCAGCAGTTTGGGTGGCCAGCAGTACTTC	CASSLGGQQYF
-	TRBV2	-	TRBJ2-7	TGTGCCAGCAGTTATACAGGAGTCTACGAGCAGTACTTC	CASSYTGVYEQYF
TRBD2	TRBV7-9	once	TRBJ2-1	TGTGCCAGCAGCCCCATAGCGGGAGAAAACGGTGAGCAGTTCTTC	CASSPIAGENGEQFF
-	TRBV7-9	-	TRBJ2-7	TGTGCCAGCGGGGCACAGCCCTACTACGAGCAGTACTTC	CASGAQPYYEQYF
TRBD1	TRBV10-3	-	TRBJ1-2	TGTGCCAGCAGGACACGACAGGGCTTTGCATATGGCTACACCTTC	CASRTRQGFAYGYTF
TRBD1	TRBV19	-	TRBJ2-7	TGTGCCAGTAGTCCCGGACAGGGGGTGGCGAGTGAGCAGTACTTC	CASSPGQGVASEQYF
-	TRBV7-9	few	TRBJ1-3	TGTGCCAGCAGCTTGGGACCCTCTGGAAACACCATATATTTT	CASSLGPSGNTIYF
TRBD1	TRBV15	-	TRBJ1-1	TGTGCCACCGGCCCTCATGACAGGGTTCGAGAAGCTTTCTTT	CATGPHDRVREAFF
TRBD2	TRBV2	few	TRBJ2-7	TGTGCCAGCAGGCTTAGCGGGATAATCGAGCAGTACTTC	CASRLSGIIEQYF
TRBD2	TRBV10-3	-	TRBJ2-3	TGTGCCAGCAGTTACGGGGGGGCCACAGATACGCAGTATTTT	CASSYGGATDTQYF
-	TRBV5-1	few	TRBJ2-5	TGCGCCAGCAGCGTCAGGCGAGATGGAGAGACCCAGTACTTC	CASSVRRDGETQYF
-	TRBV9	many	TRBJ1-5	TGTGCCAGCAGCGTAGGTGGGACACCGGCGCCCCAGCATTTT	CASSVGGTPAPQHF
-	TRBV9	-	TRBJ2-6	TGTGCCAGCAGCGTAGTAGGAGGGGGCAACGTCCTGACTTTC	CASSVVGGGNVLTF
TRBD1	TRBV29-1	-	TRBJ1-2	TGCAGCGTTGTGGGACAGGGGGCCCACTATGGCTACACCTTC	CSVVGQGAHYGYTF
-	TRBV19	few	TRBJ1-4	TGTGCCAGTAGTATGGGACGACTTGCAACTAATGAAAAACTGTTTTTT	CASSMGRLATNEKLFF
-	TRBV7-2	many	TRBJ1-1	TGTGCCAGCAGCTCCGGGTGGAACACTGAAGCTTTCTTT	CASSSGWNTEAFF
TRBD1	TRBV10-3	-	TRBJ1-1	TGTGCCAGCAGTGCTGAGGGGGCAACTGAAGCTTTCTTT	CASSAEGATEAFF
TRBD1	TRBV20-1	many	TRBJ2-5	TGCAGCGCCACAGACAGGGGAGAGACCCAGTACTTC	CSATDRGETQYF
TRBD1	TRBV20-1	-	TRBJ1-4	TGCAGTGCTGATGACAGGGCGGGTGTTGTCGACGAAAAACTGTTTTTT	CSADDRAGVVDEKLFF
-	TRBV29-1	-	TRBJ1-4	TGCAGCGTTGTGGCTAATGAAAAACTGTTTTTT	CSVVANEKLFF
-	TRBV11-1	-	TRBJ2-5	TGTGCCAGCAGCTTGGATATTCCAAAAGAGACCCAGTACTTC	CASSLDIPKETQYF
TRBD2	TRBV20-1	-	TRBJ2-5	TGCAGTGCCCTAGCGGGTGACCAAGAGACCCAGTACTTC	CSALAGDQETQYF
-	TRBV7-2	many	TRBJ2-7	TGTGCCAGCAGCGGATACAGGGCCCTCGAGCAGTACTTC	CASSGYRALEQYF
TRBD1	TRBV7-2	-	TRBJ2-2	TGTGCCAGCAGCTTGCTACTCTCTCAGGGGGCCGGGGAGCTGTTTTTT	CASSLLLSQGAGELFF
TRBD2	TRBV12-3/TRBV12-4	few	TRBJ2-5	TGTGCCAGCAGTTTCCTAGCGGGAGTCGGTGAGACCCAGTACTTC	CASSFLAGVGETQYF
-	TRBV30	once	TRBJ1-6	TGTGCCTGGAGGGGTTCTAGACATGGTTCACCCCTCCACTTT	CAWRGSRHGSPLHF
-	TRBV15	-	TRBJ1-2	TGTGCCACCAGCAGTTACTCAGGGACTTATGGCTACACCTTC	CATSSYSGTYGYTF
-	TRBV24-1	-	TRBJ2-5	TGTGCCGCGGGGGCCGAGACCCAGTACTTC	CAAGAETQYF
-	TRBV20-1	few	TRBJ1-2	TGCAGTGCCCCGGCAACTAACTATGGCTACACCTTC	CSAPATNYGYTF
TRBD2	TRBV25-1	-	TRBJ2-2	TGCGCCAGCTCACGACGTTATTCCGGGACTAGCGAAACCGGGGAGCTGTTTTTT	CASSRRYSGTSETGELFF
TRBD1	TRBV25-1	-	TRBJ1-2	TGTGCCAGCAGTACGATGACAGGGGGAGGCGGCTACACCTTC	CASSTMTGGGGYTF
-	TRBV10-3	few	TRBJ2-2	TGTGCCAGCCAGAGCCGGGTCTCAACCGGGGAGCTGTTTTTT	CASQSRVSTGELFF
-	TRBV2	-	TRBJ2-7	TGCGCCAGCAGTGAGAACGGCAGGGGCGTTTACGAGCAGTACTTC	CASSENGRGVYEQYF
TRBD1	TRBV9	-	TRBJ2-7	TGTGCCAGCAGTGGAGGGACAGGAGACTCCTACGAGCAGTACTTC	CASSGGTGDSYEQYF
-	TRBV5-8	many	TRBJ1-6	TGTGCCAGCAGCCTGACCGTTGGGTCACCCCTCCACTTT	CASSLTVGSPLHF
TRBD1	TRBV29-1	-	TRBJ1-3	TGCAGCGTTGGCGGACAGGGGGCGCGGAGAAACACCATATATTTT	CSVGGQGARRNTIYF
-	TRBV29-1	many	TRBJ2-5	TGCAGCGTTGTAGGTGGGCAGATCCAAGAGACCCAGTACTTC	CSVVGGQIQETQYF
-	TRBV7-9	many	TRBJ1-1	TGTGCCAGCAGCACCCAGACAAGGAACACTGAAGCTTTCTTT	CASSTQTRNTEAFF
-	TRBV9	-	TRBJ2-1	TGTGCCAGCAGCGAAGGGACTGTCAACTACAATGAGCAGTTCTTC	CASSEGTVNYNEQFF
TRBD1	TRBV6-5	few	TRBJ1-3	TGTGCCAGCAGTTACTCGTTCGGGACAGCCGGAAACACCATATATTTT	CASSYSFGTAGNTIYF
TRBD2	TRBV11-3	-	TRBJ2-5	TGTGCCAGCAGCGAAGGGACTAGCGGGTACCACCGGGAGACCCAGTACTTC	CASSEGTSGYHRETQYF
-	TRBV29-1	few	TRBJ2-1	TGCAGCGTTGTGGCGGCGGGGCCTGAGCAGTTCTTC	CSVVAAGPEQFF